This TCR beta chain was retrieved from a study of blood T cell repertoires in COVID-19. Across the whole study: Researchers got acute and convalescent COVID-19 samples from the United States, Italy and Spain. The analysed material was cDNA or gDNA that came from T cells, B-cell-depleted T cells, or PBMCs.

Trimming cost V 4 bases and J 2 bases; bases outside gene matches: 1. CDR1 and CDR2 (germline): LGHDT, YNNKEL (reference sequence). The CDR3 spans 16 residues. Generated by immunoSEQ multiplex PCR, the TCRdb table keeps only in-frame clones and is missing some. Among roughly 300,000 clones listed, approximately 91% were seen once. This sequence was found in a woman under 40 with COVID-19, enrolled during active disease. Sequenced: peripheral blood. J is TRBJ2-5 and V is TRBV3-1 (or the pseudogene TRBV3-2), with 16 bases that match TRBD2. In DNA form, the CDR3 reads TGTGCCAGCAGCCCGGGACTAGCGGGAGGGCAAGAGACCCAGTACTTC. The encoded protein is CASSPGLAGGQETQYF.